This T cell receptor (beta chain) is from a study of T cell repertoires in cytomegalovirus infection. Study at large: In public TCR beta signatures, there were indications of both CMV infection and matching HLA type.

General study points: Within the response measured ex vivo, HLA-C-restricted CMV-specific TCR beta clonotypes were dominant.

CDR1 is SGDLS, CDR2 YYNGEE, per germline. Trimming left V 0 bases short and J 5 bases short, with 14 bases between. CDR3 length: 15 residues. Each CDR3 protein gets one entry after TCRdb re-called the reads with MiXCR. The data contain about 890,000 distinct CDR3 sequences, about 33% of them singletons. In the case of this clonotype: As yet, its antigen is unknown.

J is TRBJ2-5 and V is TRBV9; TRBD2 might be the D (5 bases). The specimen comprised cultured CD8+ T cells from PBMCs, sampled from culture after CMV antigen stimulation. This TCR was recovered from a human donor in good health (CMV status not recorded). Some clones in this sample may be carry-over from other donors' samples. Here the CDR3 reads CASSVGGSVWETQYF. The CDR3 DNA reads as TGTGCCAGCAGCGTAGGAGGGAGCGTTTGGGAGACCCAGTACTTC.